This record covers a single T cell receptor beta chain. This sample was taken from a study of T cell changes during pregnancy in multiple sclerosis. The method was immunoSEQ multiplex PCR; TCRdb's version includes in-frame clones alone and lacks a portion of them. The sample lists some 60,000 clones, roughly nine tenths occurring once. CDR1 is LNHNV, CDR2 YYDKDF, per germline (reference sequence). Losses at the gene ends were 5 bases for V and 2 bases for J; bases not matched to a gene: 6. This CDR3 comprises 15 residues. The genes are TRBV15 and TRBJ2-3; 8 bases map to TRBD2. This receptor was identified in a female donor with multiple sclerosis, enrolled in a pregnancy study. The source material was CD4+ T cells from peripheral blood mononuclear cells, sampled in the first trimester of pregnancy. CDR3 DNA sequence: TGTGCCACCAGCGGGCGGGGGGTGGTCACAGATACGCAGTATTTT. It encodes CATSGRGVVTDTQYF.